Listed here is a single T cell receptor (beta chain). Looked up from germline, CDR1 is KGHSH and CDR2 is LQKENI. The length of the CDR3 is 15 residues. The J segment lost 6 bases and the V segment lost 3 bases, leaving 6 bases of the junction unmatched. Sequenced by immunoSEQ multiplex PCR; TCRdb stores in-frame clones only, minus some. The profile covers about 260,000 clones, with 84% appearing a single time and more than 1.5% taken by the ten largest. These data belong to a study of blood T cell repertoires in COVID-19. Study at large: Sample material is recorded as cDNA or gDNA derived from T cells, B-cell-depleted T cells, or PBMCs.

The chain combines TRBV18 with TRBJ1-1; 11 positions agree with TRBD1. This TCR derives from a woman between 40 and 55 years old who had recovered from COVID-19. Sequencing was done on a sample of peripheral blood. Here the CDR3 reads CASSPRGTGGAEAFF. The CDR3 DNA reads TGTGCCAGCTCACCCCGCGGGACAGGGGGGGCTGAAGCTTTCTTT.